Shown below are 18 T cell receptor beta chains from a single sample sequenced in a study of shared clonotypes between healthy human individuals. This table comes from immunoSEQ multiplex PCR, and its TCRdb copy is limited to in-frame clones, with some not included. This table has approximately 2.5 million clones, over 85% appearing once. The sample taken for sequencing was naive CD4+ T cells sorted from blood. The subset was: CD45RA+ positively selected. These receptors were obtained from a young man in good health.

The chain is built from TRBV19 and TRBJ1-1; no clear D gene. V was cut by 10 bases and J by 1 base, with 16 bases left in between. Germline CDR1 is LNHDA and CDR2 is SQIVND (reference sequence). The CDR3 is 14 amino acids. The CDR3 loop reads CATQPGLANTEAFF. CDR3 nucleotide sequence: TGTGCCACCCAGCCTGGTCTCGCGAACACTGAAGCTTTCTTT.

The chain employs TRBV28 and TRBJ1-6, with D possibly matching TRBD1 (5 bases). Germline V CDR1 and CDR2: MDHEN, SYDVKM. The CDR3 is 17 residues long. Trimming removed 5 bases from V and 0 bases from J, with 14 bases in between. The CDR3 sequence is CASSLGGKSSYNSPLHF. The CDR3 nucleotides read TGTGCCAGCAGTCTGGGGGGGAAGAGCTCCTATAATTCACCCCTCCACTTT.

Of note for this clone: Other DNA variants within this sample encode the same CDR3. V usage is TRBV29-1 and J usage is TRBJ1-1, with 7 nucleotides matching TRBD1. From germline, CDR1 is SQVTM and CDR2 ANQGSEA. This CDR3 has 13 residues. V trimming: 6 bases; J trimming: 1 base; junction bases outside the gene matches: 5. CDR3: CSVRQGENTEAFF. As DNA, the CDR3 is TGCAGCGTCCGCCAGGGGGAGAACACTGAAGCTTTCTTT.

To note about this clone: One end of the junction does not line up with germline, which may come from a read error. This rearrangement joins TRBV7-7 to TRBJ2-5; tentatively, D is TRBD1 (5 bases). There are 13 residues in the CDR3. Germline CDR1 and CDR2: SSHAT and FNYEAQ (reference sequence). The CDR3 nucleotides read TGTGCTAGCAGCTTAGGCAGGGTTGAGACCCAGTACTTC. This gives the protein CASSLGRVETQYF.

This clone turned up a few times. This sequence joins TRBV4-1 and TRBJ2-5; TRBD2 aligns across 8 bases. This CDR3 spans 15 amino acids. Germline V CDR1 and CDR2: MGHRA, YSYEKL. Unmatched junction bases numbered 11, after V lost 2 bases and J lost 9 bases. The CDR3 protein is CASSQLLAALGSQYF. The CDR3 bases are TGCGCCAGCAGCCAACTACTAGCGGCGTTGGGTTCCCAGTACTTC.

The V gene is TRBV20-1, the J gene TRBJ2-5, with 10 bases lining up with TRBD1. Germline V gives CDR1 DFQATT, CDR2 SNEGSKA (reference sequence). The J segment lost 7 bases and the V segment lost 6 bases, leaving 2 bases of the junction unmatched. The CDR3 is 11 residues long. CDR3 nucleotide sequence: TGCAGTGCCGGGACAGGGGCGACCCAGTACTTC. Encoded protein: CSAGTGATQYF.

To note about this clone: Other DNA variants within this sample encode the same CDR3. V is TRBV7-2 and J is TRBJ2-1; a weak D match, TRBD1 (5 bases). The ends were cut back, 0 bases at V and 0 bases at J, with 9 bases in the middle. Looked up from germline, CDR1 is SGHTA and CDR2 is FQGNSA. The CDR3 is made up of 16 amino acids. CDR3 sequence reads: CASSLARASSYNEQFF. CDR3 bases: TGTGCCAGCAGCTTAGCCAGGGCTAGCTCCTACAATGAGCAGTTCTTC.

This clone was observed a few times. The V gene is TRBV30, the J gene TRBJ1-1; the D gene is possibly TRBD1 (5 bases). Germline V gene lookup returns CDR1 GTSNPN and CDR2 SVGIG (reference sequence). V was trimmed by 6 bases and J by 4 bases, leaving 18 bases between them. The CDR3 spans 14 residues. Here the CDR3 DNA reads TGTGCCTGTAGGAAGAGGGGTGAGGGCACTGAAGCTTTCTTT. Its translation: CACRKRGEGTEAFF.

This clone is a singleton in its sample. The V and J genes are TRBV5-1 and TRBJ2-1; tentative D call: TRBD1 (5 bases). Germline loops: CDR1 SGHRS, CDR2 YFSETQ. The V end was cut by 0 bases, the J end by 4 bases, with 8 bases between. The CDR3 length is 14 residues. CDR3 residues: CASSLAREYNEQFF. The CDR3 bases are TGCGCCAGCAGCTTGGCCAGGGAATACAATGAGCAGTTCTTC. Using reference TRBV5-1 and TRBJ2-1 for the parts outside the CDR3, the full variable domain is KAGVTQTPRYLIKTRGQQVTLSCSPISGHRSVSWYQQTPGQGLQFLFEYFSETQRNKGNFPGRFSGRQFSNSRSEMNVSTLELGDSALYLCASSLAREYNEQFFGPGTRLTVL.

The chain is built from TRBV10-3 and TRBJ2-5; D not certain. The CDR3 contains 13 residues. Trimming took off 6 bases at V and 3 bases at J, with 11 bases between the two ends. Germline V gives CDR1 ENHRY, CDR2 SYGVKD. CDR3: CAISSGHEETQYF. As DNA, the CDR3 is TGTGCCATCAGCTCCGGGCACGAAGAGACCCAGTACTTC.

The V call is TRBV6-1, the J call TRBJ2-7; D is ambiguous. CDR1 and CDR2 (germline): MNHNS, SASEGT. The CDR3 runs to 13 residues. Trimming stripped 4 bases from V and 5 bases from J, with 12 bases between. The CDR3 loop is CASSASDGDEQYF. The CDR3 DNA reads as TGTGCCAGCAGTGCTTCGGACGGTGACGAGCAGTACTTC.

This sequence joins TRBV6-1 and TRBJ2-7; TRBD2 aligns across 8 bases. The CDR3 has 17 amino acids. Looked up from germline, CDR1 is MNHNS and CDR2 is SASEGT. Trimming cost V 1 base and J 2 bases; bases outside gene matches: 10. This CDR3 is CASSEGWGTRGAYEQYF. In nucleotides, the CDR3 is TGTGCCAGCAGTGAAGGTTGGGGGACTAGGGGAGCCTACGAGCAGTACTTC.

The chain links TRBV11-2 to TRBJ2-1; D is unclear. Germline CDR1 reads SGHAT; CDR2 reads FQNNGV. CDR3 length: 14 amino acids. Trimming left V 4 bases short and J 2 bases short, with 9 bases between. As DNA, the CDR3 is TGTGCCAGCAGCTACTCGAGCGCCTACAATGAGCAGTTCTTC. Translated: CASSYSSAYNEQFF.

The chain links TRBV2 to TRBJ1-4, with a possible D match to TRBD1 (5 bases). The ends were cut back, 9 bases at V and 7 bases at J, with 15 bases in the middle. The CDR3 loop spans 13 amino acids. The germline CDR1 and CDR2 sequences are SNHLY and FYNNEI. Written as DNA, the CDR3 is TGTGCCAGAAGAGTCAGGGAGGGTGAAAAACTGTTTTTT. It specifies CARRVREGEKLFF.

This chain joins TRBV18 and TRBJ1-6; 8 nucleotides line up with TRBD1. V shed 6 bases and J 0 bases; nucleotides not matched to a gene: 4. CDR3 length: 16 residues. The germline V gene has CDR1 KGHSH and CDR2 LQKENI. The CDR3 coding sequence is TGTGCCAGCTCCACAGGGGGAAACTCCTATAATTCACCCCTCCACTTT. This encodes CASSTGGNSYNSPLHF.

To note about this clone: Other DNA sequences of this sample code for an identical CDR3. V and J are TRBV5-1 and TRBJ2-7; tentatively, D is TRBD1 (6 bases). Trimming cost V 8 bases and J 2 bases, with 14 bases left between them. The CDR3 spans 13 residues. The germline V gene encodes CDR1 SGHRS and CDR2 YFSETQ. For the CDR3, the DNA is TGCGCCAGTTCACAGGGAAGGGCCTACGAGCAGTACTTC. It is translated as CASSQGRAYEQYF.

Worth noting for this clone: Other DNA sequences in the sample encode the same CDR3. The chain has TRBV11-3 and TRBJ1-1, with a possible D match to TRBD1 (6 bases). CDR1 and CDR2 (germline): SGHNT, YENEEA. Trimming removed 3 bases at V and 1 base at J, with 9 bases between. The CDR3 consists of 14 residues. CDR3 protein: CASSLGQANTEAFF. CDR3 nucleotides: TGTGCCAGCAGCTTGGGACAAGCGAACACTGAAGCTTTCTTT.

Points on this clone: Other DNA sequences in this specimen translate into the identical CDR3. V usage is TRBV10-3 and J usage is TRBJ2-7; tentatively, D is TRBD1 or TRBD2 (6 bases each). Trimming removed 0 bases at V and 5 bases at J, with 11 bases between. From germline, CDR1 is ENHRY and CDR2 SYGVKD. The CDR3 is 14 residues long. CDR3 in amino acids: CAISESYRGDEQYF. In nucleotides, the CDR3 is TGTGCCATCAGTGAGTCGTATAGGGGGGACGAGCAGTACTTC.